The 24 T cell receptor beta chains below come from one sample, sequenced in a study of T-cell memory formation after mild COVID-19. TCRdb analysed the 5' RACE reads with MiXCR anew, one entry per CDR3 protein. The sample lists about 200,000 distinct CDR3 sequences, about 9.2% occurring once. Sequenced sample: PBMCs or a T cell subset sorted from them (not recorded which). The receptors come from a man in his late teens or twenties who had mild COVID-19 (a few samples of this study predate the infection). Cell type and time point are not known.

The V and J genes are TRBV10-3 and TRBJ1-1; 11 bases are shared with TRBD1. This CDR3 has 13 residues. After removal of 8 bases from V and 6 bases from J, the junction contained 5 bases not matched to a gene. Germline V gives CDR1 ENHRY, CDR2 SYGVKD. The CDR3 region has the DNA TGTGCCATCGGACCGGGACAGGGGGCTGAAGCTTTCTTT. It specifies CAIGPGQGAEAFF.

The chain's CDR3 is CASAGQRYEQYF. The DNA for the CDR3 is TGTGCCAGCGCGGGACAACGCTACGAGCAGTACTTC. The chain couples TRBV6-1 to TRBJ2-7, with D tentatively TRBD1 or TRBD2 (6 bases each). Germline V gene data show CDR1 as MNHNS and CDR2 as SASEGT. Deletions cut 8 bases from V and 3 bases from J, with 11 bases between. The CDR3 is 12 residues long.

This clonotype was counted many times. The CDR3 bases are TGTGCCAGCAGTTTCTCAGGGGCGGGGAATTCACCCCTCCACTTT. It is translated as CASSFSGAGNSPLHF. The genes are TRBV27 and TRBJ1-6, with D perhaps TRBD1 (6 bases). From germline, CDR1 is MNHEY and CDR2 SMNVEV (reference sequence). V gave up 3 bases and J gave up 7 bases, with 13 bases separating them. The CDR3 loop spans 15 amino acids.

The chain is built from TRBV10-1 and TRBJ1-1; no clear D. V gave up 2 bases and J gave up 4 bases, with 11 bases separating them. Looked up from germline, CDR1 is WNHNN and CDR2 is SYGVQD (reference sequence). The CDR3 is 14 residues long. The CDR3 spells CASSETPGTTEAFF. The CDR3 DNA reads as TGCGCCAGCAGTGAGACACCGGGAACCACTGAAGCTTTCTTT.

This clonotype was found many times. In nucleotides, the CDR3 is TGCAGTGCCCCAAGCAGGATAGCCAGCACAGATACGCAGTATTTT. This gives the protein CSAPSRIASTDTQYF. The chain has TRBV20-1 and TRBJ2-3, with D unclear. This CDR3 is built from 15 residues. Trimming took off 6 bases at V and 0 bases at J, with 16 bases between the two ends. Germline V CDR1 and CDR2: DFQATT, SNEGSKA (reference sequence).

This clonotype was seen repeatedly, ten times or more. The CDR3 bases are TGCAGTGCTAGTTCGGGCTACGAGCAGTACTTC. It is translated as CSASSGYEQYF. The chain is built from TRBV20-1 and TRBJ2-7, with D hard to call. V dropped 3 bases and J dropped 3 bases, with 6 bases sitting between them. This CDR3 has 11 residues. The germline V gene has CDR1 DFQATT and CDR2 SNEGSKA (reference sequence).

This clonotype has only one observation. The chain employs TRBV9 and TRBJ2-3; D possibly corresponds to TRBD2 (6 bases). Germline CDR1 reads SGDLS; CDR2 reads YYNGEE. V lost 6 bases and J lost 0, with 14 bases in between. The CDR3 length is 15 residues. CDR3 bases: TGTGCCAGCAACCCTGTGGGGACTAGCACAGATACGCAGTATTTT. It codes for CASNPVGTSTDTQYF.

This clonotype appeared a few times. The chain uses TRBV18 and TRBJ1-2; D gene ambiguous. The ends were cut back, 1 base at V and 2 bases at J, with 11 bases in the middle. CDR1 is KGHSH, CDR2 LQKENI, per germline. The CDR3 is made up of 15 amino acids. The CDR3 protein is CASSPQADYNYGYTF. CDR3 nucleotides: TGTGCCAGCTCACCACAGGCAGACTACAACTATGGCTACACCTTC. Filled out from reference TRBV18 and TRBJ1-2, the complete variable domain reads NAGVMQNPRHLVRRRGQEARLRCSPMKGHSHVYWYRQLPEEGLKFMVYLQKENIIDESGMPKERFSAEFPKEGPSILRIQQVVRGDSAAYFCASSPQADYNYGYTFGSGTRLTVV.

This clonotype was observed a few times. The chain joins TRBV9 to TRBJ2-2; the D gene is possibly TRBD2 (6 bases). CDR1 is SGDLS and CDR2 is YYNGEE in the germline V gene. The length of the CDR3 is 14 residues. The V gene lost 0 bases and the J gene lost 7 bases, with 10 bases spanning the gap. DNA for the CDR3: TGTGCCAGCAGCGTAGGCGGGGATGTCGGGGAGCTGTTTTTT. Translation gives CASSVGGDVGELFF.

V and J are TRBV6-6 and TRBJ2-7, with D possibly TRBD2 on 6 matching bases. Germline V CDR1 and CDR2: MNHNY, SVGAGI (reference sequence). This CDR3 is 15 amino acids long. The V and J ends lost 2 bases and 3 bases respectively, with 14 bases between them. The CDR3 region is CASSYRPGEFYEQYF. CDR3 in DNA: TGTGCCAGCAGTTACCGGCCGGGGGAATTCTACGAGCAGTACTTC.

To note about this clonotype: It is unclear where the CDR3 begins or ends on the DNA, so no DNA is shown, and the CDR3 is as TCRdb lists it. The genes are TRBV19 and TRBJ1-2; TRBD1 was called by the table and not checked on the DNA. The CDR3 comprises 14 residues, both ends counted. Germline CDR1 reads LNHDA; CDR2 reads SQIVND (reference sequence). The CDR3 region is CASTSGGTNYGYTF.

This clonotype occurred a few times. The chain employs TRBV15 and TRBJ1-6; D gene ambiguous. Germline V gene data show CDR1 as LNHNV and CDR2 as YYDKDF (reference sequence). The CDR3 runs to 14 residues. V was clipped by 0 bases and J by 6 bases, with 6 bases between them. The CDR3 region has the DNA TGTGCCACCAGCAGAGATTTTGCTAATTCACCCCTCCACTTT. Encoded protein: CATSRDFANSPLHF.

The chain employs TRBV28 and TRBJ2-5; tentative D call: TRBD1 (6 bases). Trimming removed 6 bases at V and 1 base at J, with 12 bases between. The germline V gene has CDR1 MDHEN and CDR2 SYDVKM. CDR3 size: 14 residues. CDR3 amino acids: CASRGHLPQETQYF. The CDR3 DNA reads TGTGCCAGCAGGGGACATCTCCCCCAAGAGACCCAGTACTTC.

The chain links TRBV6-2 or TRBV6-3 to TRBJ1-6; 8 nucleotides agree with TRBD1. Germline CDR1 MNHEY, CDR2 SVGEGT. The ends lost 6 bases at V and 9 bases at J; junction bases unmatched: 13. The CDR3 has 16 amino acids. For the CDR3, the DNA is TGTGCCAGCAGCCGCCGGACAGGGTGGGGAAGTTCACCCCTCCACTTT. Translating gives CASSRRTGWGSSPLHF.

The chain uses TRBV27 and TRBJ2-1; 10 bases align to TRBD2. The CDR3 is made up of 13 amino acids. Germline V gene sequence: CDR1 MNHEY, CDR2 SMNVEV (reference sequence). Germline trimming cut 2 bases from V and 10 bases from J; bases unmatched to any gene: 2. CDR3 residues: CASSLVAGGEQFF. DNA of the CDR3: TGTGCCAGCAGTTTAGTAGCGGGGGGCGAGCAGTTCTTC.

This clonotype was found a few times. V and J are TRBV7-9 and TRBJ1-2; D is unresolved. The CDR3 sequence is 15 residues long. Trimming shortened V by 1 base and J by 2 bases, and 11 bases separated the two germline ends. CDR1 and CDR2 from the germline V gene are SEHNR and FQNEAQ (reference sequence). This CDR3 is CASSLDRPWNYGYTF. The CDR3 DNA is TGTGCCAGCAGCTTAGACCGGCCTTGGAACTATGGCTACACCTTC.

CDR3 amino acids: CATAGTTNTDTQYF. The DNA of the CDR3 is TGTGCCACCGCCGGGACTACGAACACAGATACGCAGTATTTT. The V gene is TRBV10-3, the J gene TRBJ2-3; 7 bases map to TRBD2. Germline V CDR1 and CDR2: ENHRY, SYGVKD. The CDR3 totals 14 residues. The V segment lost 10 bases and the J segment 2 bases; nucleotides outside the gene matches: 9.

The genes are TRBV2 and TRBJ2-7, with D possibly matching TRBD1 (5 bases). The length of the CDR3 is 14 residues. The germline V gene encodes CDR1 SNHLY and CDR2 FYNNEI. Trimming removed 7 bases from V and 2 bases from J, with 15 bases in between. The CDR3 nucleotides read TGTGCCAGCAAAAGACAGTCTATGACCTACGAGCAGTACTTC. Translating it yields CASKRQSMTYEQYF.

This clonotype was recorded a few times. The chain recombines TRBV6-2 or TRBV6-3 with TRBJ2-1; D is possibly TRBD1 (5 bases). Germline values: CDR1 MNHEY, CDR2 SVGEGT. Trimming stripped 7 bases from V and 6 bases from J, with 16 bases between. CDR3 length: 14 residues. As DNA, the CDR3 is TGTGCCAGCAAACCAGGGATGGCTTTCAATGAGCAGTTCTTC. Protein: CASKPGMAFNEQFF.

CDR3 residues: CASSFSGEGTEAFF. The CDR3 DNA reads TGTGCCAGCAGTTTCTCGGGGGAGGGTACTGAAGCTTTCTTT. The chain carries TRBV12-3 or TRBV12-4 and TRBJ1-1, with D tentatively TRBD1 (5 bases). CDR3 size: 14 residues. Trimming cost V 3 bases and J 5 bases, with 13 bases left between them.

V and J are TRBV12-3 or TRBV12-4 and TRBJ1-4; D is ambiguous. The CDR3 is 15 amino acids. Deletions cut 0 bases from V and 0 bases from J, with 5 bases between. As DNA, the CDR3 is TGTGCCAGCAGTTTAGCGTTGGCAACTAATGAAAAACTGTTTTTT. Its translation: CASSLALATNEKLFF.

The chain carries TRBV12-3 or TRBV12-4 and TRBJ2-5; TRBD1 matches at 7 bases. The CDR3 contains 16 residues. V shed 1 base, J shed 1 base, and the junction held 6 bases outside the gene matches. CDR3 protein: CASSLVTGILQETQYF. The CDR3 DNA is TGTGCCAGCAGTTTAGTGACAGGGATCCTCCAAGAGACCCAGTACTTC.

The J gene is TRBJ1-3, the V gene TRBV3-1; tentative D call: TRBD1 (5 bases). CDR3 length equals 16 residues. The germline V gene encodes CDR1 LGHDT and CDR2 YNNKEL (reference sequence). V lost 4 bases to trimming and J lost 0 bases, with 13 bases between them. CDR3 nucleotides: TGTGCCAGCAGCCGGGGACCTCCGCCCTCTGGAAACACCATATATTTT. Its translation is CASSRGPPPSGNTIYF.

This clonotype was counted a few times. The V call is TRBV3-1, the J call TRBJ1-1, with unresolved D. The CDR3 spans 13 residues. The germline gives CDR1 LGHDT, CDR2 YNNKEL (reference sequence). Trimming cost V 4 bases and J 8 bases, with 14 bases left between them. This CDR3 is CASSRAGFGEAFF. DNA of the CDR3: TGTGCCAGCAGCCGGGCAGGATTCGGGGAAGCTTTCTTT.